The clone carrying this TCR beta chain occurred many times. Antigen: not known. Trimming cost V 1 base and J 0 bases, with 13 bases left between them. The CDR3 totals 15 residues. Germline CDR1 reads DFQATT; CDR2 reads SNEGSKA (reference sequence). These data come from a study of regulatory T cells in long-lasting Graves disease. Study-wide findings and caveats: Newly diagnosed disease favored TRBV20-1 and TRBJ2-1 over persistent disease. Lower TCR diversity characterized persistent Graves' patients relative to newly diagnosed patients.

Sequencing libraries for TCR beta were prepared with iRepertoire HTBI primers and Arm-PCR of CDR3 regions. MiXCR was run by TCRdb on the multiplex PCR reads, yielding one entry per CDR3 protein. Of 400,000 to 500,000 distinct CDR3 sequences in the sample, 12% to 15% are singletons; the top ten hold 17%. As to time point: newly diagnosed GD, antithyroid drugs for less than 3 months. The TCR library was made from RNA that had been extracted from PBMCs in TRIzol. These records were also assigned to another study, of T cells in Graves' hyperthyroidism and ophthalmopathy. According to that study: Those patients with uncontrolled infection, other autoimmune disease, pregnancy or lactation were excluded. The HTBI primer set was used in a first-round RT-PCR of the TCR CDR3.

The chain couples TRBV20-1 to TRBJ2-7, with TRBD2 as a possible D gene (5 bases). This receptor was obtained from a woman aged 50 to 60 with Graves disease. The sequencing used peripheral blood mononuclear cells (PBMCs), collected at new diagnosis, from a patient treated with antithyroid drugs. The CDR3 DNA reads TGCAGTGCTAGAGCCGCGGGTAGCGCCTCCTACGAGCAGTACTTC. Protein product: CSARAAGSASYEQYF.